The next 9 T cell receptor beta chains were all read from a single sample in a study of memory CD4+ T cells and cytomegalovirus serostatus. Some clones are missing from TCRdb's copy, which holds only in-frame ones; the method was immunoSEQ multiplex PCR. The sample lists about 64,000 clones, about 74% seen once, with 0.75% to 0.9% in the top ten. The sort gate was single viable CD3+CD4+CD8-CD45RO+ cells for memory CD4+ T cells. Sequenced sample: memory CD4+ T cells from blood. The receptors stem from an adult in good health and CMV-seronegative.

Concerning this clone itself: A junction boundary mismatches the germline segment, possibly from a read error. The V call is TRBV6-1, the J call TRBJ2-7; D might be TRBD1 or TRBD2, each matching 5 bases. The CDR3 is made up of 15 amino acids. Germline values: CDR1 MNHNS, CDR2 SASEGT. DNA for the CDR3: TGTGCCAGCAGTGAATCCACCGGGACCTGGTACGAGCAGTACTTT. This codes for CASSESTGTWYEQYF.

This clone was seen only a few times. This rearrangement joins TRBV18 to TRBJ1-2; tentative D call: TRBD1 (5 bases). From germline, CDR1 is KGHSH and CDR2 LQKENI. The CDR3 has 13 residues. V dropped 0 bases and J dropped 8 bases, with 10 bases sitting between them. The CDR3 DNA reads TGTGCCAGCTCACCACCGTCGGGGGACGGCTACACCTTC. It is translated as CASSPPSGDGYTF.

The rearrangement links TRBV27 to TRBJ1-1; 7 nucleotides agree with TRBD1. The germline gives CDR1 MNHEY, CDR2 SMNVEV (reference sequence). V trimming: 3 bases; J trimming: 1 base; junction bases outside the gene matches: 5. The CDR3 length is 15 residues. The CDR3 nucleotides are TGTGCCAGCAGTTTCGAGGGGGCCGGGAACACTGAAGCTTTCTTT. Its protein product is CASSFEGAGNTEAFF.

There are a few counts of this clone. This chain joins TRBV30 and TRBJ1-5, with D unclear. The V gene lost 2 bases and the J gene lost 3 bases, with 8 bases spanning the gap. Germline V lookup: CDR1 GTSNPN, CDR2 SVGIG (reference sequence). The CDR3 length is 13 residues. CDR3 residues: CAWSIGINQPQHF. In DNA form, the CDR3 reads TGTGCCTGGAGTATCGGGATCAATCAGCCCCAGCATTTT.

This clone was seen a handful of times. The chain couples TRBV7-2 to TRBJ2-2; D remains unclear. Germline V gives CDR1 SGHTA, CDR2 FQGNSA. The CDR3 consists of 16 residues. The V end was cut by 4 bases, the J end by 2 bases, with 14 bases between. The CDR3: CASSYLPSTNTGELFF. CDR3 bases: TGTGCCAGCAGCTACTTACCCTCGACTAACACCGGGGAGCTGTTTTTT.

The chain uses TRBV6-1 and TRBJ2-7; the D is unclear. V was cut by 3 bases and J by 1 base, with 10 bases left in between. The CDR3 is made up of 14 amino acids. In germline, CDR1 is MNHNS, CDR2 SASEGT. CDR3 amino acids: CASSDQFWSYEQYF. CDR3 DNA sequence: TGTGCCAGCAGTGACCAGTTCTGGTCCTACGAGCAGTACTTC.

The genes are TRBV2 and TRBJ1-5; D perhaps matches TRBD1 (6 bases). This CDR3 has 15 residues. V lost 5 bases and J 1 base, leaving 12 bases between the germline ends. Germline assignment: CDR1 SNHLY and CDR2 FYNNEI. The CDR3 here is CASSKQGQSNQPQHF. In DNA, the CDR3 is TGTGCCAGCAGTAAACAGGGACAAAGCAATCAGCCCCAGCATTTT.

CDR3 nucleotides: TGTGCCAGCAGCCGCGGTGGGGCTAGCGGGGGTTACGAGCAGTACTTC. Translated, it gives CASSRGGASGGYEQYF. This rearrangement joins TRBV5-4 to TRBJ2-7, with 10 nucleotides matching TRBD2. The CDR3 consists of 16 residues. Germline CDR1 is SGHNT and CDR2 is YYREEE (reference sequence). After removal of 4 bases from V and 4 bases from J, the junction contained 11 bases not matched to a gene.

The count of this clone is one. The chain carries TRBV6-1 and TRBJ2-7; TRBD1 agrees at 11 bases. From germline, CDR1 is MNHNS and CDR2 SASEGT. CDR3 length: 12 amino acids. V gave up 8 bases and J gave up 3 bases; unmatched junction bases: 0. The CDR3 loop reads CASGTGGYEQYF. The CDR3 region has the DNA TGTGCCAGCGGGACAGGGGGCTACGAGCAGTACTTC.